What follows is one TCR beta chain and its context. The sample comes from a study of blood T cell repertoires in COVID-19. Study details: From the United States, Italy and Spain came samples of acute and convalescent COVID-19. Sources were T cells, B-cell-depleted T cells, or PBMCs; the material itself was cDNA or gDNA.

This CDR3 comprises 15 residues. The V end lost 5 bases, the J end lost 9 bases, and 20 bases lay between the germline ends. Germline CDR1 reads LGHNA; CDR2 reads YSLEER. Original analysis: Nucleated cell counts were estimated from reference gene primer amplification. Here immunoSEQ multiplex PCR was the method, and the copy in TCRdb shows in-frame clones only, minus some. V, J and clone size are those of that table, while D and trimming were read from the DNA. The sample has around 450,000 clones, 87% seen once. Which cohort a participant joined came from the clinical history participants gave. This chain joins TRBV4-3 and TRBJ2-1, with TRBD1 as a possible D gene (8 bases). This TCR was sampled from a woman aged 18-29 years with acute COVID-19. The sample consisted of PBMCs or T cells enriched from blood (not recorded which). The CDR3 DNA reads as TGCGCCAGCAGCGTAAGCGGGACAGGTAATTTTGAGCAGTTCTTC. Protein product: CASSVSGTGNFEQFF.